This T cell receptor beta chain was captured in a study of shared clonotypes between healthy human individuals. General study findings and limits: Sequencing depth was expected to influence donor clonotype sharing.

About this clone: What it binds is unknown.

A deep-level run was used for the assay. Replicate PCRs for sorted subsets used 200 to 250 ng DNA; this equaled 25,000 to 30,000 T cell genomes. Sequencing used immunoSEQ multiplex PCR; TCRdb keeps in-frame clones, though not all of them. The table shows about 1 million clones, with around 78% occurring only once. Germline-derived CDR1 and CDR2 are SGHAT and FQNNGV. Germline trimming cut 3 bases from V and 5 bases from J; bases unmatched to any gene: 8. The CDR3 totals 15 residues. In the CD4+ fraction, cells were divided into CD45RA+ naive and CD45RA-negative memory subsets. This clonotype originated in a man in his late teens or twenties in good health. Some clones in this sample may be carry-over from other donors' samples. The rearrangement uses TRBV11-2 and TRBJ2-3, with 7 nucleotides matching TRBD2. Sequenced sample: memory CD4+ T cells from PBMCs. The subset was: CD45RA-negative fraction. CDR3 nucleotide sequence: TGTGCCAGCAGCTTTGGCGGGAGCTGGGGAGATACGCAGTATTTT. Protein sequence: CASSFGGSWGDTQYF.